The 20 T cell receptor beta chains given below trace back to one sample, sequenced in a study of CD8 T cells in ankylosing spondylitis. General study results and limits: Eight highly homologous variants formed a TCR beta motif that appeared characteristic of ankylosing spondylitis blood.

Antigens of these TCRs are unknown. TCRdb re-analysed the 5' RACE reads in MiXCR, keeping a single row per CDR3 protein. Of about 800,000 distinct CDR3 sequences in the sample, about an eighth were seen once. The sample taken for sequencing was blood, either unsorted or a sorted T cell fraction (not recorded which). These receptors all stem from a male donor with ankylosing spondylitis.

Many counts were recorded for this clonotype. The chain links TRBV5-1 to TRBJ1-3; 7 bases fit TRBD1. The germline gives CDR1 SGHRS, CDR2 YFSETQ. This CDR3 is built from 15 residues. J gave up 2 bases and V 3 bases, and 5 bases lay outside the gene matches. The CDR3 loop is CASSSTGLAGNTIYF. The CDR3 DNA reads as TGCGCCAGCAGCTCGACAGGGTTGGCTGGAAACACCATATATTTT.

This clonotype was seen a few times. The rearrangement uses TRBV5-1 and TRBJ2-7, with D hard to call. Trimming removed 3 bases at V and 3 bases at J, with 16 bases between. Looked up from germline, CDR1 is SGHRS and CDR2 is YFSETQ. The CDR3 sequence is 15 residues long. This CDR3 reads CASSWTQGRNYEQYF. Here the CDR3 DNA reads TGCGCCAGCAGCTGGACCCAAGGCAGAAACTACGAGCAGTACTTC.

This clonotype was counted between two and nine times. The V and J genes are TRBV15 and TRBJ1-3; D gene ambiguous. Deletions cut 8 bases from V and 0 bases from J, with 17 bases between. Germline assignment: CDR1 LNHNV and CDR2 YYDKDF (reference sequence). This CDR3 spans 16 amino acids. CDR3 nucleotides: TGTGCCACCGCCGCGTCCGAAGAATTCTCTGGAAACACCATATATTTT. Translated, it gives CATAASEEFSGNTIYF.

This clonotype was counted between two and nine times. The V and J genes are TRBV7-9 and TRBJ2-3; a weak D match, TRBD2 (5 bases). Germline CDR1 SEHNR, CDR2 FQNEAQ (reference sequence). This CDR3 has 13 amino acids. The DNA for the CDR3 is TGTGTCAGTTTACTAGGTGCGACAGATACGCAGTATTTT. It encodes CVSLLGATDTQYF.

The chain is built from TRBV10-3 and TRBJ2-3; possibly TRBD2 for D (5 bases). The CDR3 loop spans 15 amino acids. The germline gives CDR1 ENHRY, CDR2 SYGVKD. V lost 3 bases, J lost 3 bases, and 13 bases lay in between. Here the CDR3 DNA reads TGTGCCATCAGTGACGAACTCGGCGGGACAGATACGCAGTATTTT. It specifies CAISDELGGTDTQYF.

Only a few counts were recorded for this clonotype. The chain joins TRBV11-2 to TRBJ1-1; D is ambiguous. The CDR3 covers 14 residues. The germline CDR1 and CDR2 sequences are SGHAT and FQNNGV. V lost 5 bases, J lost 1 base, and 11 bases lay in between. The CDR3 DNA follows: TGTGCCAGCAGCAACCCTGGTGGGAACACTGAAGCTTTCTTT. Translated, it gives CASSNPGGNTEAFF.

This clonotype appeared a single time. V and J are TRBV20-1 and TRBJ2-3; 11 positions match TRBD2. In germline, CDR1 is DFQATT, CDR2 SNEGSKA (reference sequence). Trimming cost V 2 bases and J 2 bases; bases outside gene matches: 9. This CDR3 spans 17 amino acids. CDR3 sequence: CSARSERLAGPTDTQYF. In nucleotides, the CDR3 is TGCAGTGCTAGATCCGAGAGACTAGCGGGACCCACAGATACGCAGTATTTT.

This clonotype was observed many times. The CDR3 coding sequence is TGTGCCAGCAGTCCTACCGGAAAACAGGGGCCCCAGCATTTT. It is translated as CASSPTGKQGPQHF. This sequence joins TRBV12-3 or TRBV12-4 and TRBJ1-5, with D possibly being TRBD1 (6 bases). CDR3 length equals 14 residues. Trimming took off 5 bases at V and 9 bases at J, with 17 bases between the two ends.

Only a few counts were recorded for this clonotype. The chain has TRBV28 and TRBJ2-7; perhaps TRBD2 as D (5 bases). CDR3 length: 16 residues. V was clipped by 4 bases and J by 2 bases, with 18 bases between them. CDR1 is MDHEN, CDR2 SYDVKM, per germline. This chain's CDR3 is CASSSIGRELPYEQYF. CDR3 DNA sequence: TGTGCCAGCAGTTCCATCGGTAGGGAGTTACCCTACGAGCAGTACTTC. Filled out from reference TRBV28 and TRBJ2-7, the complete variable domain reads DVKVTQSSRYLVKRTGEKVFLECVQDMDHENMFWYRQDPGLGLRLIYFSYDVKMKEKGDIPEGYSVSREKKERFSLILESASTNQTSMYLCASSSIGRELPYEQYFGPGTRLTVT.

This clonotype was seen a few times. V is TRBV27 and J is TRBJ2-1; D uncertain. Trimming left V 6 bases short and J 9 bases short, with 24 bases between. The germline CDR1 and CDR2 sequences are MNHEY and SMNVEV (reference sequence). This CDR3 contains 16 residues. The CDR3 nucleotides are TGTGCCAGCAGCCCCGGACCGTCCTGGGTTCAAAGTGAGCAGTTCTTC. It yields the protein CASSPGPSWVQSEQFF.

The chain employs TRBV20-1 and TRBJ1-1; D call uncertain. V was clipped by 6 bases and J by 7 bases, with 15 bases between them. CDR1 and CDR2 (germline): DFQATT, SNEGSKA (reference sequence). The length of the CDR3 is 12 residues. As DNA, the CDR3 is TGCAGTGCCATACATTACGGCATTGAAGCTTTCTTT. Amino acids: CSAIHYGIEAFF.

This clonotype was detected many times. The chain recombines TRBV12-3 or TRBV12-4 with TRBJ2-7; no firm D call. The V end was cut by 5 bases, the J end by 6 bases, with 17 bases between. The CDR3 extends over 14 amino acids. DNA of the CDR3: TGTGCCAGCAGTCCTACAAGGGTTCGTAGCGAGCAGTACTTC. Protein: CASSPTRVRSEQYF.

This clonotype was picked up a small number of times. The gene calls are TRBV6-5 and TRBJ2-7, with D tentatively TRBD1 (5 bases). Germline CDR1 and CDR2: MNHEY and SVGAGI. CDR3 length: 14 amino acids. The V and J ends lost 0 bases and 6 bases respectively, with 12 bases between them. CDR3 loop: CASSYSSRVGEQYF. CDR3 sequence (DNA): TGTGCCAGCAGTTACTCGAGCAGGGTGGGCGAGCAGTACTTC.

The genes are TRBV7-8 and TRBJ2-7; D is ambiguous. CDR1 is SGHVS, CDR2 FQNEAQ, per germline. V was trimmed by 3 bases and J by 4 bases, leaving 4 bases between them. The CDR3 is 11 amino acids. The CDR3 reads CASSFMYEQYF. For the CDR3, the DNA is TGTGCCAGCAGCTTTATGTACGAGCAGTACTTC.

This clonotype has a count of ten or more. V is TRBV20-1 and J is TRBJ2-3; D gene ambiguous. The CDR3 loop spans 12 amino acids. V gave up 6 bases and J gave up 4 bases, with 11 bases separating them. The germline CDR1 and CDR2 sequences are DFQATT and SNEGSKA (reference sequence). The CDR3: CSAATSPDTQYF. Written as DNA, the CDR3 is TGCAGTGCCGCCACATCCCCAGATACGCAGTATTTT.

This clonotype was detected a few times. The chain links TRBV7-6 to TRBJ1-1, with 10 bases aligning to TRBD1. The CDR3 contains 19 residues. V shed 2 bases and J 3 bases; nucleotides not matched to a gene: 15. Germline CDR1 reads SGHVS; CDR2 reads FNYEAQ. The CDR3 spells CASSLYPPTGGGLDTEAFF. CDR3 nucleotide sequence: TGTGCCAGCAGCTTATACCCCCCGACAGGGGGCGGGTTGGACACTGAAGCTTTCTTT.

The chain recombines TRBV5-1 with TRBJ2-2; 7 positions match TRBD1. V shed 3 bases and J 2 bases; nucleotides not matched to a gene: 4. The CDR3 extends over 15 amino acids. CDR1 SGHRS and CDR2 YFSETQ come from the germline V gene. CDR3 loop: CASSWDSFNTGELFF. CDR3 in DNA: TGCGCCAGCAGCTGGGACAGTTTCAACACCGGGGAGCTGTTTTTT.

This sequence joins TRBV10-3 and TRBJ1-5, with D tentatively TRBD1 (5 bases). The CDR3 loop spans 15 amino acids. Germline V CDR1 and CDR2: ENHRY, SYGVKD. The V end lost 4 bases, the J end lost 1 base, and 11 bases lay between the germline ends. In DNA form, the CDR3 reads TGTGCCATCAGTGGTCAGGGAAGAAGCAATCAGCCCCAGCATTTT. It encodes CAISGQGRSNQPQHF.

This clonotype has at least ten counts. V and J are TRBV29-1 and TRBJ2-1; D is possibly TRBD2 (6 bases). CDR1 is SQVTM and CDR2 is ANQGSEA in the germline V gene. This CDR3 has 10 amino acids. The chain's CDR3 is CSAGINEQFF. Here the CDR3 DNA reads TGCAGTGCGGGAATCAATGAGCAGTTCTTC.

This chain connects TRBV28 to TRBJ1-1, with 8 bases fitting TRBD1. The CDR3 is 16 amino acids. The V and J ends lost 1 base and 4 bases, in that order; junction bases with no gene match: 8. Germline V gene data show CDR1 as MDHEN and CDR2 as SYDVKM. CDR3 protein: CASSLLDREGSTEAFF. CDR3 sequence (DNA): TGTGCCAGCAGTTTATTGGACAGGGAAGGAAGCACTGAAGCTTTCTTT.